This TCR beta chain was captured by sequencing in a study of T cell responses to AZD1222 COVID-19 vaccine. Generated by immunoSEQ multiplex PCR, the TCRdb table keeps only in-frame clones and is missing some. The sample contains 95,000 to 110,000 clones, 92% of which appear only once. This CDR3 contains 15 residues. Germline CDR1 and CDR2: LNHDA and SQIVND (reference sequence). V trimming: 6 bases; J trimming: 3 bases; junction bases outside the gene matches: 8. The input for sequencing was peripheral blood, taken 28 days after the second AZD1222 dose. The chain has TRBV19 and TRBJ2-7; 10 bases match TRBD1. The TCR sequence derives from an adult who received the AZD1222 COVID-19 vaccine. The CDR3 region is CASRATGTGVYEQYF. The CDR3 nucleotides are TGTGCCAGTAGGGCGACCGGGACAGGGGTCTACGAGCAGTACTTC.